This T cell receptor beta chain was found in a study of response to subunit inactivated influenza vaccine. General observations from the study: Each seasonal influenza vaccination recruits few new T cells, the authors suggested.

With 0 bases removed from V and 6 bases from J, the gap between germline ends came to 9 bases. The CDR3 covers 15 residues. Looked up from germline, CDR1 is LGHDT and CDR2 is YNNKEL (reference sequence). TCRdb passed the RT-PCR reads through MiXCR, listing each CDR3 protein once. The sample includes hundreds of thousands of distinct CDR3 sequences, 12% of them seen just once. This clonotype was counted between two and nine times. Its target is not known. Source: non-naive T cells sorted from PBMCs, taken around two weeks before vaccination. This TCR was sampled from a man aged 50-60 years who received an inactivated influenza vaccine. The chain employs TRBV3-1 and TRBJ1-6, with D perhaps TRBD1 (5 bases). In DNA form, the CDR3 reads TGTGCCAGCAGCCAAGAGCCGGGGGGTAATTCACCCCTCCACTTT. It is translated as CASSQEPGGNSPLHF.